The T cell receptor beta chain under discussion was sequenced for a study of cytomegalovirus exposure and HLA in healthy donors. Broader study findings: Immune exposure was documented only through CMV serostatus. Per published reports, the classifier diagnosed cytomegalovirus status with high specificity and sensitivity. TCR beta chains numbering some 150 were designated cytomegalovirus-associated.

This PCR relied on a set of 60 Vbeta primers and 13 Jbeta primers. Original processing methods: The authors later counted around 80 million unique TCR beta chains, some 11 million of them shared. Assay used: immunoSEQ multiplex PCR; TCRdb lists only in-frame clones, some missing. The DNA gave D and trimming, while V, J and clone size come from that table. The table records 99,000 or so clones, around 86% of them present only once. The ends lost 7 bases at V and 7 bases at J; junction bases unmatched: 7. The CDR3 is made up of 13 amino acids. The germline gives CDR1 SGHDT, CDR2 YYEEEE. As for this clone: As yet, its antigen is unknown.

The V gene is TRBV5-6, the J gene TRBJ2-7; 11 positions match TRBD1. This receptor was identified in a female donor in good health and CMV-seropositive. The specimen sequenced was PBMCs. For the CDR3, the DNA is TGTGCCAGCGTTCACCGGGACAGGGGGGAGCAGTACTTC. This encodes CASVHRDRGEQYF.